The next 13 T cell receptor beta chains were all read from a single sample in a study of shared clonotypes between healthy human individuals. Sequencing was performed with immunoSEQ multiplex PCR; in TCRdb, only in-frame clones are kept and a portion is missing. The sample lists approximately 640,000 clones, around 72% occurring once. The sequenced sample consisted of memory CD4+ T cells sorted from blood. Subset here: CD45RA-negative fraction. The receptors stem from a woman aged 30 to 39 in good health.

CDR3 in DNA: TGTGCCAGCAGTGAAGCGCCGACACCCAATCAGCCCCAGCATTTT. Protein product: CASSEAPTPNQPQHF. This chain connects TRBV2 to TRBJ1-5; D unresolved. Trimming pared 0 bases from V and 3 bases from J, leaving 9 bases between. The CDR3 length is 15 residues. The V gene's germline CDR1 is SNHLY and CDR2 FYNNEI.

This clone has more than one count but fewer than ten. The chain carries TRBV5-1 and TRBJ2-5; TRBD1 agrees at 8 bases. Germline V lookup: CDR1 SGHRS, CDR2 YFSETQ. V shed 6 bases and J 1 base; nucleotides not matched to a gene: 5. This CDR3 has 14 amino acids. CDR3 nucleotide sequence: TGCGCCAGCAAGAACACAGGGGGCCAAGAGACCCAGTACTTC. Its protein is CASKNTGGQETQYF.

This chain connects TRBV5-4 to TRBJ2-1; 9 bases match TRBD2. Unmatched junction bases numbered 7, after V lost 4 bases and J lost 5 bases. This CDR3 region has 15 residues. Germline CDR1 SGHNT, CDR2 YYREEE (reference sequence). In nucleotides, the CDR3 is TGTGCCAGCAGCCACCCGGGACTAGCTCACAATGAGCAGTTCTTC. It is translated as CASSHPGLAHNEQFF.

This chain connects TRBV7-2 to TRBJ2-4; 8 nucleotides line up with TRBD1. The CDR3 extends over 13 amino acids. The V segment lost 5 bases and the J segment 8 bases; nucleotides outside the gene matches: 5. Per the germline V gene, CDR1 is SGHTA and CDR2 is FQGNSA. CDR3 bases: TGTGCCAGCAGCAGGACAGGGTTCGACATTCAGTACTTC. Amino acids: CASSRTGFDIQYF.

The V and J genes are TRBV5-1 and TRBJ1-2; 7 nucleotides match TRBD1. CDR1 and CDR2 (germline): SGHRS, YFSETQ. The CDR3 contains 14 residues. After removal of 0 bases from V and 3 bases from J, the junction contained 2 bases not matched to a gene. CDR3 nucleotide sequence: TGCGCCAGCAGCTTGGGACAGGGCCACTATGGCTACACCTTC. Translation: CASSLGQGHYGYTF. Complete variable domain (other parts from reference TRBV5-1 and TRBJ1-2): KAGVTQTPRYLIKTRGQQVTLSCSPISGHRSVSWYQQTPGQGLQFLFEYFSETQRNKGNFPGRFSGRQFSNSRSEMNVSTLELGDSALYLCASSLGQGHYGYTFGSGTRLTVV.

The chain employs TRBV11-3 and TRBJ2-7; maybe TRBD2 (5 bases). The CDR3 length is 13 residues. Trimming removed 3 bases at V and 6 bases at J, with 12 bases between. The germline gives CDR1 SGHNT, CDR2 YENEEA. CDR3 sequence (DNA): TGTGCCAGCAGCTTTGTCCTTGGAGGCGAGCAGTACTTC. It is translated as CASSFVLGGEQYF.

CDR3 coding DNA: TGTGCCAGCAGTGAAGGACGACAGGGTTTTCAGCCCCAGCATTTT. Its protein is CASSEGRQGFQPQHF. The chain uses TRBV6-1 and TRBJ1-5; TRBD1 matches 7 bases. V lost 1 base and J lost 6; bases outside the gene matches: 6. This CDR3 spans 15 amino acids. Germline V gives CDR1 MNHNS, CDR2 SASEGT.

The chain has TRBV21-1 and TRBJ2-5; the table's D gene call, TRBD2, was not cross checked with the DNA. TRBV21-1 is a listed pseudogene. This CDR3 is 16 amino acids long. The CDR3 is CASNPKETLLGETQYF. CDR3 in DNA: TGTGCCAGCAACCCGAAGGAAACACTTCTCGGGGAGACCCAGTACTTC.

This chain uses TRBV29-1 with TRBJ2-6, with D uncertain. The CDR3 has 15 amino acids. In germline, CDR1 is SQVTM, CDR2 ANQGSEA. Trimming removed 4 bases at V and 0 bases at J, with 10 bases between. The CDR3 here is CSVGVFYSGANVLTF. CDR3 in DNA: TGCAGCGTTGGTGTATTTTACTCTGGGGCCAACGTCCTGACTTTC.

This clone occurred a few times. The chain is built from TRBV7-6 and TRBJ2-5; no reliable D call. CDR3 length: 15 amino acids. Trimming stripped 0 bases from V and 3 bases from J, with 11 bases between. Germline assignment: CDR1 SGHVS and CDR2 FNYEAQ. CDR3: CASSLAYRTEETQYF. CDR3 nucleotides: TGTGCCAGCAGCTTAGCGTATCGAACCGAAGAGACCCAGTACTTC.

V gene TRBV27 combines with J gene TRBJ2-5, with TRBD1 as a possible D gene (6 bases). V lost 3 bases, J lost 5 bases, and 10 bases lay in between. The CDR3 loop spans 13 amino acids. CDR1 is MNHEY and CDR2 is SMNVEV in the germline V gene (reference sequence). The CDR3 nucleotides read TGTGCCAGCAGTTTCAGGGGAGCGGAGACCCAGTACTTC. It specifies CASSFRGAETQYF.

This clone has just a few counts. The V and J genes are TRBV4-2 and TRBJ2-1; 14 bases agree with TRBD2. V dropped 4 bases and J dropped 7; count of bases not matched to a gene: 3. This CDR3 comprises 15 residues. The germline gives CDR1 LGHNA, CDR2 YNFKEQ. CDR3 in amino acids: CASSRLAGGYNEQFF. DNA of the CDR3: TGTGCCAGCAGCCGACTAGCGGGAGGGTATAATGAGCAGTTCTTC.

The genes are TRBV11-2 and TRBJ1-5; 7 positions match TRBD1. Per germline, CDR1 SGHAT and CDR2 FQNNGV. The CDR3 is made up of 13 amino acids. Trimming took 8 bases from V and 5 from J; bases not matched to a gene: 6. DNA for the CDR3: TGTGCCAGCGGAAGACAGGGTGATCAGCCCCAGCATTTT. Translating gives CASGRQGDQPQHF.